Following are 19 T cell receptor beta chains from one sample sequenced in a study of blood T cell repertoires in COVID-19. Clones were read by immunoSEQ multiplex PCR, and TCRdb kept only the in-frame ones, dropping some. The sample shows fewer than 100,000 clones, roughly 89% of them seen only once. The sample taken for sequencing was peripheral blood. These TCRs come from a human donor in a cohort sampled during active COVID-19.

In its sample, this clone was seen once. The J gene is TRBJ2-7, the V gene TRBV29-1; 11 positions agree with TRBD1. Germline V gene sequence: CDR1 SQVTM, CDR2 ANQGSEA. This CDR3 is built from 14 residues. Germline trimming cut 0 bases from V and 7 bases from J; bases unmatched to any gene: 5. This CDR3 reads CSVEEDRGQGEQYF. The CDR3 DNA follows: TGCAGCGTTGAAGAGGACAGGGGGCAAGGAGAGCAGTACTTC.

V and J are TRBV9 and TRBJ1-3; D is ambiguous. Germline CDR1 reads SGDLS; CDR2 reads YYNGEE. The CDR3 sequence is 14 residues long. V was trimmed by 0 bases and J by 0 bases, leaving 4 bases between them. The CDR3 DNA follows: TGTGCCAGCAGCGTAGACATCTCTGGAAACACCATATATTTT. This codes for CASSVDISGNTIYF.

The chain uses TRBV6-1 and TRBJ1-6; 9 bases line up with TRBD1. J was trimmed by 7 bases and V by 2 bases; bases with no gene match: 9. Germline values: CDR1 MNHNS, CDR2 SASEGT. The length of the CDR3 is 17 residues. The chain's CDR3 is CASSELQGAVTNSPLHF. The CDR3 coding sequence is TGTGCCAGCAGTGAACTACAGGGGGCTGTTACGAATTCACCCCTCCACTTT.

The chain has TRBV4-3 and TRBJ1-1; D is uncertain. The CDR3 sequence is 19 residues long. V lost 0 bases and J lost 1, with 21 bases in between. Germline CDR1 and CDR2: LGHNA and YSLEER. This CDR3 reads CASSQDSEGLGGPNTEAFF. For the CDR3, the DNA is TGCGCCAGCAGCCAAGATAGTGAGGGCCTAGGAGGCCCGAACACTGAAGCTTTCTTT.

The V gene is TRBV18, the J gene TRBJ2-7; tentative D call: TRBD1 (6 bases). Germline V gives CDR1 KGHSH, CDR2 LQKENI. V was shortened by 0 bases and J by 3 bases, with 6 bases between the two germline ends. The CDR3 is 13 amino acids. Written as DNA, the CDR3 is TGTGCCAGCTCACCACCAGGGGGCTACGAGCAGTACTTC. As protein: CASSPPGGYEQYF.

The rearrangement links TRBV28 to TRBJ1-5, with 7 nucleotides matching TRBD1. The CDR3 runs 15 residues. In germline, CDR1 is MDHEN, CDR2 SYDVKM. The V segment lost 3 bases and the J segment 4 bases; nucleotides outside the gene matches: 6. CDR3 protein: CASSLRGRTNQPQHF. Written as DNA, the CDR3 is TGTGCCAGCAGTTTGAGGGGGCGCACGAATCAGCCCCAGCATTTT.

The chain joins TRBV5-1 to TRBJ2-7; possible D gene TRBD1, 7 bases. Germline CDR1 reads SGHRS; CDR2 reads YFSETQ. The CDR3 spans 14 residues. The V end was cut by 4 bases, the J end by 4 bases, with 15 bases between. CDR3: CASSPQGGIYEQYF. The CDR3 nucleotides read TGCGCCAGCAGCCCTCAGGGGGGAATATACGAGCAGTACTTC.

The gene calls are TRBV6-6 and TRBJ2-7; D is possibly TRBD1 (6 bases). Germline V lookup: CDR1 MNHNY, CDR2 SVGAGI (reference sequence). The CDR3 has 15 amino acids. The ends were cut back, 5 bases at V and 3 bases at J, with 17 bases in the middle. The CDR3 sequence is CASSGVAGEFYEQYF. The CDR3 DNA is TGTGCCAGCAGTGGGGTGGCAGGGGAGTTCTACGAGCAGTACTTC.

DNA for the CDR3: TGTGCCATTGGACTAGCGGGCCTATACGAGCAGTACTTC. Protein product: CAIGLAGLYEQYF. V usage is TRBV2 and J usage is TRBJ2-7, with TRBD2 matching over 11 bases. Germline CDR1 is SNHLY and CDR2 is FYNNEI. This CDR3 has 13 amino acids. Germline trimming cut 10 bases from V and 4 bases from J; bases unmatched to any gene: 6.

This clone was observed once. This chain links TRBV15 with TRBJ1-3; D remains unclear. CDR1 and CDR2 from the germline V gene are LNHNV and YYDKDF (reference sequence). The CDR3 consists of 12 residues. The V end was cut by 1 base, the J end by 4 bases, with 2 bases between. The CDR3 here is CATSRAGNTIYF. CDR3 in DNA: TGTGCCACCAGCAGAGCGGGAAACACCATATATTTT.

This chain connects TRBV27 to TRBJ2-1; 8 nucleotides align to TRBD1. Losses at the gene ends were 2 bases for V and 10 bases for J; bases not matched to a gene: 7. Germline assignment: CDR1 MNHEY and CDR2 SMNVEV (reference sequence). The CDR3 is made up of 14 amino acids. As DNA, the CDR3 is TGTGCCAGCAGTTTAGGGACAGGAAAGTCCGAGCAGTTCTTC. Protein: CASSLGTGKSEQFF.

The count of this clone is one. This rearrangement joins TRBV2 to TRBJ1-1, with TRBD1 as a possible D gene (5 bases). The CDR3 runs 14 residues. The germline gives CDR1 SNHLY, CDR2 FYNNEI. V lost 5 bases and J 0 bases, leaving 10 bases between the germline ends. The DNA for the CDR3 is TGTGCCAGCAGTATGGGGCAGTTGAACACTGAAGCTTTCTTT. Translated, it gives CASSMGQLNTEAFF. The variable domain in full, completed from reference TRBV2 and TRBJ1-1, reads EPEVTQTPSHQVTQMGQEVILRCVPISNHLYFYWYRQILGQKVEFLVSFYNNEISEKSEIFDDQFSVERPDGSNFTLKIRSTKLEDSAMYFCASSMGQLNTEAFFGQGTRLTVV.

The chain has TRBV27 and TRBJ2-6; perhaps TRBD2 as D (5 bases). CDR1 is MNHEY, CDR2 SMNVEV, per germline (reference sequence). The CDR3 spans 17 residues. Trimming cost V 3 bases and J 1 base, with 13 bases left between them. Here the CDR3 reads CASSLGSPYSGANVLTF. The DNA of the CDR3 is TGTGCCAGCAGTTTGGGGAGCCCGTATTCTGGGGCCAACGTCCTGACTTTC.

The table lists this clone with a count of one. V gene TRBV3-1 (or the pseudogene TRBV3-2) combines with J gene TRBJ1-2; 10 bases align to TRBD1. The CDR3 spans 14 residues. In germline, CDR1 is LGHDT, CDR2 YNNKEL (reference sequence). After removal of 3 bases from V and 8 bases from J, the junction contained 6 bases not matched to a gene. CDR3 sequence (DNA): TGTGCCAGCAGCCATATAGGACAGGGGGTAGGCTACACCTTC. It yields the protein CASSHIGQGVGYTF.

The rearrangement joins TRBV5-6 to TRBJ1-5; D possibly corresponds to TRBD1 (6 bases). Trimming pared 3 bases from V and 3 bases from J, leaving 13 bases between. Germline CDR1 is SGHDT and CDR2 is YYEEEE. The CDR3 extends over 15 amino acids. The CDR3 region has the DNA TGTGCCAGCAGCTCAGGGGTTGGCGCCAATCAGCCCCAGCATTTT. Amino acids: CASSSGVGANQPQHF.

The CDR3 DNA reads as TGTGCCAGCAGCTTGGATGACAGGGTCGGGGGTACGCAGTATTTT. Residues: CASSLDDRVGGTQYF. The chain couples TRBV5-4 to TRBJ2-3, with D maybe TRBD1 (7 bases). Trimming pared 0 bases from V and 8 bases from J, leaving 16 bases between. The CDR3 covers 15 residues. The V gene's germline CDR1 is SGHNT and CDR2 YYREEE (reference sequence).

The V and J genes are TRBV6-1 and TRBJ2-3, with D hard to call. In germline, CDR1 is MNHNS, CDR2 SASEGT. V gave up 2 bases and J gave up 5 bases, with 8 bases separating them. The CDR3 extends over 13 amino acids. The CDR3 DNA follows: TGTGCCAGCAGTGAAATGTGGAGAGATACGCAGTATTTT. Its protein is CASSEMWRDTQYF.

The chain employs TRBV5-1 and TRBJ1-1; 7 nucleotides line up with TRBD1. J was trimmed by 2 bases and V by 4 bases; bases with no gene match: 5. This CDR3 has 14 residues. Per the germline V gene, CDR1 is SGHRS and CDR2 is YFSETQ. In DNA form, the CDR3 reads TGCGCCAGCAGCACGGGACAGCTAAACACTGAAGCTTTCTTT. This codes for CASSTGQLNTEAFF. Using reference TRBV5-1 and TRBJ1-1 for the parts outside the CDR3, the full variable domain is KAGVTQTPRYLIKTRGQQVTLSCSPISGHRSVSWYQQTPGQGLQFLFEYFSETQRNKGNFPGRFSGRQFSNSRSEMNVSTLELGDSALYLCASSTGQLNTEAFFGQGTRLTVV.

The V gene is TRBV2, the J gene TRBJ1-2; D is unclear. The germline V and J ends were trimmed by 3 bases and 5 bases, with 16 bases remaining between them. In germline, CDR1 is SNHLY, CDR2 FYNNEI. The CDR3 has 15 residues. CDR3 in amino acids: CASSEQRLAEYGYTF. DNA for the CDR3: TGTGCCAGCAGTGAGCAACGACTCGCGGAGTATGGCTACACCTTC.